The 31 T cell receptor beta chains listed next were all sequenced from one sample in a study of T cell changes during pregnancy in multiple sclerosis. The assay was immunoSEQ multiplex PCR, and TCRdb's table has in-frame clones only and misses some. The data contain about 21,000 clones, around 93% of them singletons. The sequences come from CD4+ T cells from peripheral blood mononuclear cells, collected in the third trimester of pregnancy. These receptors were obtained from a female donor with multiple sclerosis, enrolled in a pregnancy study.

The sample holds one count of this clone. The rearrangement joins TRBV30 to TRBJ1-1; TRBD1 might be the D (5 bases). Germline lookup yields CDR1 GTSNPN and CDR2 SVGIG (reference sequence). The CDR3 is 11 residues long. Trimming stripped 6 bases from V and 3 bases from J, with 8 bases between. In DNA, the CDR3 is TGTGCCTGTGCCAGGGACACTGAAGCTTTCTTT. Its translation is CACARDTEAFF.

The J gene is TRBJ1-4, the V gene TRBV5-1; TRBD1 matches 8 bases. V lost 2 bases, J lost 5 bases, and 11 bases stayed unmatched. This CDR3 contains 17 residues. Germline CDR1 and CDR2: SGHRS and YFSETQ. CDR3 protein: CASSFGWGDRGNEKLFF. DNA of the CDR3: TGCGCCAGCAGCTTTGGTTGGGGCGACAGGGGAAATGAAAAACTGTTTTTT. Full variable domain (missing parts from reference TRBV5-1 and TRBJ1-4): KAGVTQTPRYLIKTRGQQVTLSCSPISGHRSVSWYQQTPGQGLQFLFEYFSETQRNKGNFPGRFSGRQFSNSRSEMNVSTLELGDSALYLCASSFGWGDRGNEKLFFGSGTQLSVL.

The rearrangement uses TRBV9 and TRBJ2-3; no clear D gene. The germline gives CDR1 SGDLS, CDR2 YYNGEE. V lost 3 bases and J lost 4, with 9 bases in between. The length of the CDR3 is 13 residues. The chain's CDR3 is CASSDYLADTQYF. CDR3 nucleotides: TGTGCCAGCAGCGACTACCTTGCAGATACGCAGTATTTT.

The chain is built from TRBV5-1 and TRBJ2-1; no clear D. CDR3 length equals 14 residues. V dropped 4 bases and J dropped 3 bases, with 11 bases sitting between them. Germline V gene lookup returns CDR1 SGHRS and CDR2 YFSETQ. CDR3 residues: CASSLRPSYNEQFF. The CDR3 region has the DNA TGCGCCAGCAGCCTCCGTCCTAGCTACAATGAGCAGTTCTTC.

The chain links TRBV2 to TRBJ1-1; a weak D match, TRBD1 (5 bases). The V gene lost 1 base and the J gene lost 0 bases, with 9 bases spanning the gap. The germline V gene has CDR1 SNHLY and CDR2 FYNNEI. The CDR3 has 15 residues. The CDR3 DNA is TGTGCCAGCAGTGAAGATGCAGGGATGAACACTGAAGCTTTCTTT. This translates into CASSEDAGMNTEAFF. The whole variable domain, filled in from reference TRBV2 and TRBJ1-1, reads EPEVTQTPSHQVTQMGQEVILRCVPISNHLYFYWYRQILGQKVEFLVSFYNNEISEKSEIFDDQFSVERPDGSNFTLKIRSTKLEDSAMYFCASSEDAGMNTEAFFGQGTRLTVV.

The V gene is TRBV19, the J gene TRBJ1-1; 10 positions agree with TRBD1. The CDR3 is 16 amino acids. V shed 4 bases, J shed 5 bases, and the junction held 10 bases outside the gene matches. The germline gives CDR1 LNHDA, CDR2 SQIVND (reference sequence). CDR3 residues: CASSTPRQGARTEAFF. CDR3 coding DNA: TGTGCCAGTAGTACGCCGAGACAGGGGGCGAGGACTGAAGCTTTCTTT. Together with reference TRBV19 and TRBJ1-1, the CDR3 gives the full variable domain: DGGITQSPKYLFRKEGQNVTLSCEQNLNHDAMYWYRQDPGQGLRLIYYSQIVNDFQKGDIAEGYSVSREKKESFPLTVTSAQKNPTAFYLCASSTPRQGARTEAFFGQGTRLTVV.

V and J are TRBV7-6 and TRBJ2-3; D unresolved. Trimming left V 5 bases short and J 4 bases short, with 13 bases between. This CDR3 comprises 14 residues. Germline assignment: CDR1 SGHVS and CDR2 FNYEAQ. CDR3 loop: CASSPGRGADTQYF. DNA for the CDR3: TGTGCCAGCAGCCCCGGTCGCGGCGCAGATACGCAGTATTTT.

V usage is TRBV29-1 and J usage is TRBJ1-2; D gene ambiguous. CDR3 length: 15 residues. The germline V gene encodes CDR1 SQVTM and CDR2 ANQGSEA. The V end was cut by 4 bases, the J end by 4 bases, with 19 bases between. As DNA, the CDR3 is TGCAGCGTTGGGGGAGGAGGGAATCAACCCTATGGCTACACCTTC. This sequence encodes CSVGGGGNQPYGYTF.

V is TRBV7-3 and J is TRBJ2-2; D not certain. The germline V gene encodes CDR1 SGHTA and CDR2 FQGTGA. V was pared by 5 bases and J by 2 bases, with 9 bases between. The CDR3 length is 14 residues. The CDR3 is CASSPTINTGELFF. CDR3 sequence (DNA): TGTGCCAGCAGCCCAACTATTAACACCGGGGAGCTGTTTTTT.

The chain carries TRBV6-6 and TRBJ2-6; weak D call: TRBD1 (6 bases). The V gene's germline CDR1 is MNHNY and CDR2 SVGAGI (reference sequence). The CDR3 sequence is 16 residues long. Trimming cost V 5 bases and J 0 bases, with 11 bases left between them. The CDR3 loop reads CASSQSRGSGANVLTF. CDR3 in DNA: TGTGCCAGCAGTCAGTCCAGGGGCTCTGGGGCCAACGTCCTGACTTTC.

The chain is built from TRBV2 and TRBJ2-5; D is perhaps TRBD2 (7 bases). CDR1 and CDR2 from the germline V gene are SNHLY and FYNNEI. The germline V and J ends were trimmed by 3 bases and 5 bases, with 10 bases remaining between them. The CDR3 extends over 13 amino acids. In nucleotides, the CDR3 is TGTGCCAGCAGTGAGGGGGGGGGCGAGACCCAGTACTTC. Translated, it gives CASSEGGGETQYF.

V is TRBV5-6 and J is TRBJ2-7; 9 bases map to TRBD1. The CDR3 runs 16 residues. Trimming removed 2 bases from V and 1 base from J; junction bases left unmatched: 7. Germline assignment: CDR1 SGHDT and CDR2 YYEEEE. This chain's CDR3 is CASSFYLGTGSYEQYF. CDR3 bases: TGTGCCAGCAGCTTTTATCTAGGGACAGGGTCCTACGAGCAGTACTTC. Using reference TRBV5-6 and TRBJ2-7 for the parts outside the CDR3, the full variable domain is DAGVTQSPTHLIKTRGQQVTLRCSPKSGHDTVSWYQQALGQGPQFIFQYYEEEERQRGNFPDRFSGHQFPNYSSELNVNALLLGDSALYLCASSFYLGTGSYEQYFGPGTRLTVT.

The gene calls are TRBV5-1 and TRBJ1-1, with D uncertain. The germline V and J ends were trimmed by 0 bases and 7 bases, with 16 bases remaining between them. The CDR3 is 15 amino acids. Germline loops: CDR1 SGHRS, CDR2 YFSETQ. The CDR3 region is CASSLAPGAKGEAFF. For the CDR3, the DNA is TGCGCCAGCAGCTTGGCCCCGGGAGCAAAGGGTGAAGCTTTCTTT.

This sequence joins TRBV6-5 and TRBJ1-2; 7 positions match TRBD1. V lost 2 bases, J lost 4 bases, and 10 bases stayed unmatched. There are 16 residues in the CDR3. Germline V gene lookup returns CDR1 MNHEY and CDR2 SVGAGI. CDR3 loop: CASSYHGQENSYGYTF. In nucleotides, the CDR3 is TGTGCCAGCAGTTACCACGGACAGGAGAACTCCTATGGCTACACCTTC.

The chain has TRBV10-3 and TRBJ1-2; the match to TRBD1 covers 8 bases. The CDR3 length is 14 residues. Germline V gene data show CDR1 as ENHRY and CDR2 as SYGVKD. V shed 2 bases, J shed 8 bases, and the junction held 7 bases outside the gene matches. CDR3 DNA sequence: TGTGCCATCAGTGAGCGACAGGGGCTCGGGGGCTACACCTTC. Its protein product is CAISERQGLGGYTF.

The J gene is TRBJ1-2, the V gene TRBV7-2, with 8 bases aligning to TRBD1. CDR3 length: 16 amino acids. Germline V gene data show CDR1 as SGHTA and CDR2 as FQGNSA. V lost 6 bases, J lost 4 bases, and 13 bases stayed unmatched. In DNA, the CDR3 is TGTGCCAGCAGGGAAATGCCAGGGGGCCTAGGCTATGGCTACACCTTC. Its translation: CASREMPGGLGYGYTF.

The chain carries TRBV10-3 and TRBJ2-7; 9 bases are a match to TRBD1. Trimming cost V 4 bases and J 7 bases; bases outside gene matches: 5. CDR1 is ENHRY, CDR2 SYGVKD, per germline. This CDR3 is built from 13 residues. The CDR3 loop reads CAISGKTGGEQYF. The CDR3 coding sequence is TGTGCCATCAGTGGAAAGACAGGGGGGGAGCAGTACTTC.

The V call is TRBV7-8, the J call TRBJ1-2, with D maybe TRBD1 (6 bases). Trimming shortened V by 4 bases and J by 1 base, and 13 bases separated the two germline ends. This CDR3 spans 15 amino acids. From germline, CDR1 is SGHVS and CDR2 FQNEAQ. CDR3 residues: CASSSLQGFNYGYTF. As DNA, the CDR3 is TGTGCCAGCAGCTCGCTCCAGGGGTTTAACTATGGCTACACCTTC. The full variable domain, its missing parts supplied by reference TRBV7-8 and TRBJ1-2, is GAGVSQSPRYKVAKRGQDVALRCDPISGHVSLFWYQQALGQGPEFLTYFQNEAQLDKSGLPSDRFFAERPEGSVSTLKIQRTQQEDSAVYLCASSSLQGFNYGYTFGSGTRLTVV.

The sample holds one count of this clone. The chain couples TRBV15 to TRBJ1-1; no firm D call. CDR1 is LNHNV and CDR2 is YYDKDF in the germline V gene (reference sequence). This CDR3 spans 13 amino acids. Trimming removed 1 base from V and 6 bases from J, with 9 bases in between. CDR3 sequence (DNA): TGTGCCACCAGCAGAGCGGGGAGGGCTGAAGCTTTCTTT. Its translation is CATSRAGRAEAFF. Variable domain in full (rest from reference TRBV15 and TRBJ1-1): DAMVIQNPRYQVTQFGKPVTLSCSQTLNHNVMYWYQQKSSQAPKLLFHYYDKDFNNEADTPDNFQSRRPNTSFCFLDIRSPGLGDTAMYLCATSRAGRAEAFFGQGTRLTVV.

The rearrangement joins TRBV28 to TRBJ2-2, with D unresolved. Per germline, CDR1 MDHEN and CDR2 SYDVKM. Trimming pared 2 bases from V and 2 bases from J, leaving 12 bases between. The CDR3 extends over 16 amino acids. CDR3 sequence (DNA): TGTGCCAGCAGTTTAACCGGGTTCGTCAACACCGGGGAGCTGTTTTTT. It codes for CASSLTGFVNTGELFF.

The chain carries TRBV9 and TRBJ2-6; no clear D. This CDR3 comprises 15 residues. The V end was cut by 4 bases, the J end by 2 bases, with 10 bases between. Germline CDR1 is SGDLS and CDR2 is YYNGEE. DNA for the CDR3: TGTGCCAGCAGCCCTAGAGGCGCTGGGGCCAACGTCCTGACTTTC. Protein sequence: CASSPRGAGANVLTF. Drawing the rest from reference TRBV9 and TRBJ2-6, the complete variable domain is DSGVTQTPKHLITATGQRVTLRCSPRSGDLSVYWYQQSLDQGLQFLIQYYNGEERAKGNILERFSAQQFPDLHSELNLSSLELGDSALYFCASSPRGAGANVLTFGAGSRLTVL.

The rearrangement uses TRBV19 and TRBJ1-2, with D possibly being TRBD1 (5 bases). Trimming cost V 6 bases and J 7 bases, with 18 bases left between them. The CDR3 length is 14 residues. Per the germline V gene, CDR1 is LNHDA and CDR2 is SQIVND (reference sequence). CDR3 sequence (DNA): TGTGCCAGTAGCCTGGGACTCCGAGTGGGTGGCTACACCTTC. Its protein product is CASSLGLRVGGYTF.

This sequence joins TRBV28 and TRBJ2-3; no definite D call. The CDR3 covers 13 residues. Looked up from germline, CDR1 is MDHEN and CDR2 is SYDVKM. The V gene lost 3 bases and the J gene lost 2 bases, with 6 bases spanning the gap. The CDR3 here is CASSFSPTDTQYF. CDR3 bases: TGTGCCAGCAGTTTCTCCCCCACAGATACGCAGTATTTT.

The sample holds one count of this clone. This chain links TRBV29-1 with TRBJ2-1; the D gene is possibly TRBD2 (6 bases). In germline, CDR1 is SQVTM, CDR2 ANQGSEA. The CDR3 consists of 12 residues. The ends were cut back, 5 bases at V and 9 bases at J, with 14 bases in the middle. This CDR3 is CSVSRGTGEQFF. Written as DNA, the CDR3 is TGCAGCGTTTCTCGGGGGACGGGTGAGCAGTTCTTC.

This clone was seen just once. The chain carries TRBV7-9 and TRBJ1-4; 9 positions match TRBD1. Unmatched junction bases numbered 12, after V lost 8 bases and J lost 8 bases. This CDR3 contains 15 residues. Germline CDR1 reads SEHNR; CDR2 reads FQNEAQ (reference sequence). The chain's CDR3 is CASLQPGQGREKLFF. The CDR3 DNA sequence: TGTGCCAGCCTCCAACCGGGACAGGGCAGAGAAAAACTGTTTTTT.

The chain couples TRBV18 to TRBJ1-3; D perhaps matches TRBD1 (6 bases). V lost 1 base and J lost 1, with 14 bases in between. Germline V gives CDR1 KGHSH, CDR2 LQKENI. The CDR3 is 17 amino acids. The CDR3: CASSPLQGGFSGNTIYF. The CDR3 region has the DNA TGTGCCAGCTCACCACTACAGGGTGGTTTTTCTGGAAACACCATATATTTT.

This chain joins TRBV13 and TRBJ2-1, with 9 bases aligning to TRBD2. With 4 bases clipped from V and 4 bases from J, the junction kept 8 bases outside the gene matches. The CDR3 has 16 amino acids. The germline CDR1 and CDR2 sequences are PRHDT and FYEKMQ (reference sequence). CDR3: CASSWGPAGGYNEQFF. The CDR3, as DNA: TGTGCCAGCAGCTGGGGCCCAGCGGGGGGTTACAATGAGCAGTTCTTC.

This chain's CDR3 is CASSQGTYEQYF. The CDR3 bases are TGTGCCAGCAGCCAGGGTACCTACGAGCAGTACTTC. The chain links TRBV6-5 to TRBJ2-7; D is perhaps TRBD1 (5 bases). Germline lookup yields CDR1 MNHEY and CDR2 SVGAGI. This CDR3 is built from 12 residues. Trimming left V 6 bases short and J 2 bases short, with 8 bases between.

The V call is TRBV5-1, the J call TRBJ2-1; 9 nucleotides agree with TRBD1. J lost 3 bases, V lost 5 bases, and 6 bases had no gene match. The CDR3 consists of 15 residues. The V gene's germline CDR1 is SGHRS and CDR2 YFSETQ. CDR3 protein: CASSPRGQGYNEQFF. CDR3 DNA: TGCGCCAGCAGTCCAAGGGGACAGGGCTACAATGAGCAGTTCTTC.

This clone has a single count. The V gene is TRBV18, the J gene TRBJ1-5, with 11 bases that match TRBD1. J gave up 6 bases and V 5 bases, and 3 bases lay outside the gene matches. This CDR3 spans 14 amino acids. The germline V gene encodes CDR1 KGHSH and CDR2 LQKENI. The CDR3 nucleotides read TGTGCCAGCTCAGGGGGGACAGGGGGTCAGCCCCAGCATTTT. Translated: CASSGGTGGQPQHF.

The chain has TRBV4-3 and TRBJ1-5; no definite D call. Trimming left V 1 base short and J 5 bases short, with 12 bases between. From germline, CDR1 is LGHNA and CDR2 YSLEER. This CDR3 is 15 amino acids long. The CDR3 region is CASSQGQTRDQPQHF. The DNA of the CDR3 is TGCGCCAGCAGCCAAGGTCAAACCCGAGATCAGCCCCAGCATTTT.